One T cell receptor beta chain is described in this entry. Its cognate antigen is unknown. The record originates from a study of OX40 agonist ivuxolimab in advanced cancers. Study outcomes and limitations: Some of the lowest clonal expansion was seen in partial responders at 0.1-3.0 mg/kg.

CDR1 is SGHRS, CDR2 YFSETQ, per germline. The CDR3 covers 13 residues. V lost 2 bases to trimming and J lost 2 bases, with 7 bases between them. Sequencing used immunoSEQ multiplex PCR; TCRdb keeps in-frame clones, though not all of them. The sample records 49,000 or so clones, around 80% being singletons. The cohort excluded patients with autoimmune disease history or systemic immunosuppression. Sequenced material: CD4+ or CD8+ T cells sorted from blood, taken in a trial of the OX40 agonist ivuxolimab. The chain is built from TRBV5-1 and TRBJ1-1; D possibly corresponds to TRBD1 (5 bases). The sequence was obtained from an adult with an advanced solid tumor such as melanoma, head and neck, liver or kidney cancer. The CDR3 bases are TGCGCCAGCAGCTTAACAGGCAACACTGAAGCTTTCTTT. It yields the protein CASSLTGNTEAFF.